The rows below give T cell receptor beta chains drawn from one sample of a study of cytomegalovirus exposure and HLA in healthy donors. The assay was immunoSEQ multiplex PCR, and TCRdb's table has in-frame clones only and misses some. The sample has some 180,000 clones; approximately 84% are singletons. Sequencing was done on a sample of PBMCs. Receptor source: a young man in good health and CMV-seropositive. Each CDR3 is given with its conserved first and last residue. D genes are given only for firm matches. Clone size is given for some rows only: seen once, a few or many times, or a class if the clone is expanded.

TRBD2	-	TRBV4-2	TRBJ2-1	TGTGCCAGCAGCCAAGTGATGAGCGGGACGGATGAGCAGTTCTTC	CASSQVMSGTDEQFF
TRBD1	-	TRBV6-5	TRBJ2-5	TGTGCCAGCAGTTATCCAGGGGGCGGTGAGACCCAGTACTTC	CASSYPGGGETQYF
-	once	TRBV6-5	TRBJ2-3	TGTGCCAGCCGATTCCGGCGGTTCACAGATACGCAGTATTTT	CASRFRRFTDTQYF
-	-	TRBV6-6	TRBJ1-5	TGTGCCAGCAGTCCCCGTGGGGGGAGCAATCAGCCCCAGCATTTT	CASSPRGGSNQPQHF
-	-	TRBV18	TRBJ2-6	TGTGCCAGCTCACCTAGTATTTCCGGGGCCAACGTCCTGACTTTC	CASSPSISGANVLTF
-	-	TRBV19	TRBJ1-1	TGTGCCAGTAGTATCAGTTTCAACACTGAAGCTTTCTTT	CASSISFNTEAFF
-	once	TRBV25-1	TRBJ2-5	TGTGCCAGCAGTCTTATCATTGGAGGGTACCAAGAGACCCAGTACTTC	CASSLIIGGYQETQYF
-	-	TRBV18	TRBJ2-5	TGTGCCAGCTCACCACACAAGGGGCGACAAGAGACCCAGTACTTC	CASSPHKGRQETQYF
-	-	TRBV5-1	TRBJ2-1	TGCGCCAGCAGCTTGGCCAACGCGGGAAGCTCCTACAATGAGCAGTTCTTC	CASSLANAGSSYNEQFF
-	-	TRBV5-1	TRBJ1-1	TGCGCCAGCAGGGAAGGCGGCCCGAACACTGAAGCTTTCTTT	CASREGGPNTEAFF
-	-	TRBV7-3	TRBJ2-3	TGTGCCAGCAGCCCGGGCACAGATACGCAGTATTTT	CASSPGTDTQYF
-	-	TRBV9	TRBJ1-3	TGTGCCAGCAGCTCCGCAGGCTCTGGAAACACCATATATTTT	CASSSAGSGNTIYF
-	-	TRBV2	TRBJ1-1	TGTGCCAGCAGTGAAGAGCGGGGGGCGGGAGCTTTCTTT	CASSEERGAGAFF
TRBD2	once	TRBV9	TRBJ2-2	TGTGCCAGCAGCGTAGTAGGGCTAGCGGGAGTTACCGGGGAGCTGTTTTTT	CASSVVGLAGVTGELFF
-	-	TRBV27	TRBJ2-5	TGTGCCAGCAGTTTATCCGGCCAGGGCCTCCAAGAGACCCAGTACTTC	CASSLSGQGLQETQYF
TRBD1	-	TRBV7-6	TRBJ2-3	TGTGCCAGCAGCGGGGACAGGGAAGGGACAGATACGCAGTATTTT	CASSGDREGTDTQYF
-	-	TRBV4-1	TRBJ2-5	TGCGCCAGCAGCCAGGGGGGTTCTTTGGGGGTCCTCGGTAGCGAAGAGACCCAGTACTTC	CASSQGGSLGVLGSEETQYF
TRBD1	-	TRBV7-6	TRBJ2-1	TGTGCCAGCAGCCTAGGACAGGCGAATGAGCAGTTCTTC	CASSLGQANEQFF
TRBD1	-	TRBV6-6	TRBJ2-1	TGTGCCAGCAGTTCGCGGACAGGGGCCGATGAGCAGTTCTTC	CASSSRTGADEQFF
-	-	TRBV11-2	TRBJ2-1	TGTGCCAGCAGCCTTTCATCGGCCTTTCGACTCACTGGCTCCGAGCAGTTCTTC	CASSLSSAFRLTGSEQFF
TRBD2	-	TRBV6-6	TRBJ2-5	TGTGCCAGCACCCAGACTAGCGGGAGAGGGGAGACCCAGTACTTC	CASTQTSGRGETQYF
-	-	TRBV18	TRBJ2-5	TGTGCCAGCTCACCAAGGGGGAAAGAGACCCAGTACTTC	CASSPRGKETQYF
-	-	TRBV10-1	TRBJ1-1	TGCGCCAGCAGTGAGTCGTCTGAGGGCACTGAAGCTTTCTTT	CASSESSEGTEAFF